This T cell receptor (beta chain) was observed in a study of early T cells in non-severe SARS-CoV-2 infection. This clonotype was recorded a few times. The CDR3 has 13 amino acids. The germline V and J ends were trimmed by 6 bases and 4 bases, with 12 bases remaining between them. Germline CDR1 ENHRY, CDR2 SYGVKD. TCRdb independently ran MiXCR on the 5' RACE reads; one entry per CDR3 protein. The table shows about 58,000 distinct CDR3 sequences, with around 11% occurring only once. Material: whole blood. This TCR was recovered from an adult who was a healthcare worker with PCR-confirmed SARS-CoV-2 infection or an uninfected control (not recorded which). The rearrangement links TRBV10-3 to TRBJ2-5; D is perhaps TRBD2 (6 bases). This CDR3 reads CAISRDSGETQYF. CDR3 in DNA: TGTGCCATCAGCCGGGACTCCGGAGAGACCCAGTACTTC.